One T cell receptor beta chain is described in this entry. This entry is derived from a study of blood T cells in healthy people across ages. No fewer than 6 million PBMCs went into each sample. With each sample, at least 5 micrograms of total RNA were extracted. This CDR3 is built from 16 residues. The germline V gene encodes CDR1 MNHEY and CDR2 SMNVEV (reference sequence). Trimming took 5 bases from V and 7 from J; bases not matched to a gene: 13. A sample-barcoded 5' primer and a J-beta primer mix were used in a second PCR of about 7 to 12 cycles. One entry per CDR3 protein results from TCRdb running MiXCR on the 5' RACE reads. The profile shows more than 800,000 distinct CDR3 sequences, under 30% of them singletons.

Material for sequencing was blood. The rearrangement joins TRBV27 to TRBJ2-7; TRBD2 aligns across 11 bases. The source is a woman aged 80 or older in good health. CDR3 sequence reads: CASSHGTSGAYNEQYF. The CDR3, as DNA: TGTGCCAGCAGTCACGGGACTAGCGGAGCTTACAATGAGCAGTACTTC.